This TCR beta chain was sequenced for a study of neurological immune-mediated disorders (dated by TCRdb to the late 2010s). Study-wide context: Among the 35 or so multiple sclerosis patients, roughly 31 had relapsing-remitting MS and 3 had secondary progressive MS. The cohort was made up of 68 subjects, consisting of some 14 HAM/TSP patients, 35 or so multiple sclerosis patients and 20 healthy controls. Alongside PBMC samples, the set of more than 80 TCR-beta libraries contained longitudinal samples, technical triplicates, and paired CD4+ and CD8+ T-cell subsets that had been sorted. Peripheral blood TCR-beta repertoires from HTLV-I-associated myelopathy (HAM/TSP) patients, multiple sclerosis patients and healthy controls were compared by UMI-based sequencing. Longitudinal HAM/TSP donors and healthy donors each had 3 time-points at intervals of roughly 3-40 months. What the study reported, not specific to this receptor: In phylogenetic analysis, the repertoires of 18 of 34 MS patients grouped into a cluster of related CDR3 sequences, which suggests a possible signature at the repertoire level. The highest TCR clonal expansion was observed in HAM/TSP patients, whereas the lowest was observed in MS patients, even when compared with healthy controls. No identical CDR3 amino acid sequences were found to be shared among expanded clones across subjects, suggesting that TCR-beta repertoires were private in all groups. The MS cluster showed no association with clinical or MRI features, and the authors stated that larger cohorts are needed.

This clonotype has ten or more counts. Its antigen target is currently unknown. No base quality values were provided; no much bigger clone lies one nucleotide off. cDNA synthesis used template-switch 5'RACE with a primer carrying a 10-nucleotide random unique molecular identifier tagging each TCR transcript. Each sequencing run produced over 160 million TCR-beta sequences covering 15-18 subjects. The RNeasy kit was used for extraction of total RNA. Using the KAPA Real-time Library Amplification kit, TCR-beta VDJ regions were amplified with primers for the TCR constant region and the 5'RACE anchor. A first PCR added sample indexes and Illumina adaptors, after which a second PCR increased the library yield. After purification with Ampure beads, the TCR product of roughly 650 bp was size-selected on a 2% E-gel SizeSelection system. Before pooling, libraries had their quality checked on a Bioanalyzer, their concentration measured with Qubit, and their quantity determined with the Kapa Library Quantification kit. An Illumina HiSeq 2500 was used to sequence the libraries paired-end at 2 x 150 bp. To increase sequence diversity, roughly 25-31% phiX was spiked into each library pool. For the original study's pipeline: The quality-filtered reads were processed with the UMI-based MiGEC pipeline, whose error correction step removed more than 80% of the raw TCR sequences. VDJ genes were aligned to IMGT germline references, and each clonotype was defined by a unique CDR3 amino acid sequence together with V-J genes. Clonal expansion, Shannon diversity and CDR3 relatedness (CalcPairwiseDistances, ClusterSamples) were evaluated with VDJtools, and phylogenetic trees were built with CLCbio workbench. Expanded clones were defined as having at least 8 unique UMIs, based on coefficient-of-variation modelling across technical triplicates. The public reads were quality trimmed at Q25 with fastp and then assembled into clones with MiXCR by TCRdb, keeping productive beta chains. One record per CDR3 amino acid sequence lists the most common genes and DNA. These V and J calls rely on TCRdb rather than the paper's analysis. The sample records about 80,000 distinct CDR3 sequences, about 5% of which are singletons. 7.9% of the sample is in the top ten clones.

According to the study, the label for this sample's time point signals: longitudinal time-point 2. Unsorted PBMC libraries were generated from 2 million PBMCs stored in RNAlater at -80 °C until RNA extraction. The multiple sclerosis patients were enrolled in a US clinical protocol that evaluated disease progression with magnetic resonance imaging. PBMCs were separated from peripheral blood using Ficoll-Hypaque density gradient centrifugation and then cryopreserved in liquid nitrogen. The TCR was taken from a woman aged 55-75 years with multiple sclerosis. Sequenced material: PBMCs.

CDR3 protein: CASSASGGYNEQFF. The DNA sequence is as follows: TGTGCCAGCAGTGCCAGCGGGGGATACAATGAGCAGTTCTTC. The rearrangement joined TRBV6-5 to TRBJ2-1, with 8 middle bases fitting TRBD2. The CDR1 and CDR2 encoded by the germline V gene are MNHEY and SVGAGI. Taken from cysteine to phenylalanine, the CDR3 has 14 residues. Only the CDR3 DNA is retained, 42 bases long and in frame from the first base. Trimming accounts for 5 bases at V and 4 bases at J, while the number of junction bases matched to no gene is 4.